This TCR beta chain was sequenced for a study of blood T cell repertoires in COVID-19. The CDR3 is 15 residues long. Trimming took 4 bases from V and 0 from J; bases not matched to a gene: 3. Germline V CDR1 and CDR2: SGHDT, YYEEEE. In the source study's methods: Reference gene primer amplification in the assay estimated nucleated cell counts. The protocol was immunoSEQ multiplex PCR, while the TCRdb copy is restricted to in-frame clones and leaves out a portion. D and trimming come from the DNA, and the V and J calls and clone size come from that table. The sample lists roughly 210,000 clones, roughly 90% seen once, with under 2% in the top ten.

Sequencing was carried out using peripheral blood. The receptor comes from a man aged 70-80 years with acute or convalescent COVID-19. V usage is TRBV5-6 and J usage is TRBJ1-3, with 8 bases lining up with TRBD1. The CDR3 sequence: CASSRQGSSGNTIYF. In nucleotides, the CDR3 is TGTGCCAGCAGCCGACAGGGGAGCTCTGGAAACACCATATATTTT.